Listed here is a single TCR beta chain. This clonotype was seen ten or more times. Its antigen remains unidentified. Base qualities were left out, and no much larger clone turns up one base away. The library came from multiplex PCR. Sequenced using an Illumina HiSeq 4000. To build TCR beta libraries, CDR3 regions were amplified by Arm-PCR using iRepertoire HTBI primers. Before sequencing, the PCR products went through gel purification. The authors' analysis ran thus. Gene usage analysis of CDR3 amino acid clonotypes used the 55 to 80 TRBV and 12 to 15 TRBJ segments found across samples. COPE and FqMerger were used to merge the filtered high-quality paired reads into contigs. BLAST was used to align contigs to IMGT TRBV, TRBD and TRBJ reference genes, and CDR3 was defined according to IMGT. Any clonotype with a frequency above 0.1% was counted as a highly expanded clone. Repertoire diversity was measured by Shannon entropy, and V-J evenness by the Gini coefficient. A clonotype found in more than one individual was treated as public. TCRdb ran its own pipeline on the public reads, namely fastp trimming at Q25 and MiXCR clone calling, and kept in-frame beta chains. Entries are consolidated by CDR3 protein sequence, retaining the most common genes and DNA. The V and J calls and clone size are TCRdb's, not the authors'. The sample contains some 330,000 distinct CDR3 sequences, around 11% of them found a single time. The ten largest clones take up around 18% of the sample.

Its CDR3 holds 14 amino acids, cysteine through phenylalanine. The only DNA kept is the CDR3, 42 bases in frame from the first base. From a lookup of the germline V gene (reference sequence), CDR1 and CDR2 are MNHEY and SMNVEV. Trimming accounts for 6 bases at V and 7 bases at J, while the number of junction bases matched to no gene is 7. The data were taken from a study of regulatory T cells in long-lasting Graves disease (dated by TCRdb to about 2021). In the study overall: In the newly diagnosed Graves' disease group, patients had been taking antithyroid drugs for less than 3 months. Persistent Graves' disease patients were compared with newly diagnosed Graves' disease patients by peripheral blood TCR sequencing and RNA sequencing. The study was conducted in China and was registered as a clinical trial. A total of roughly 33 samples underwent TCR sequencing: about 13 from persistent and around 20 from newly diagnosed Graves' disease patients. Broad study findings and their caveats: Peripheral blood alone was examined, since thyroid tissue, which constituted the primary lesion, could not be accessed. A larger number of public clonotypes was shared among persistent patients (around 2,700) than among newly diagnosed patients (about 990). Only the TCR beta chain was sequenced and analyzed. TRBV28, TRBJ1-2 and TRBJ2-5 were preferentially used in persistent disease, while TRBV20-1 and TRBJ2-1 were favored in newly diagnosed disease. Persistent Graves' disease patients showed lower TCR Shannon entropy and fewer highly expanded clones than newly diagnosed patients, suggesting clonal expansion. The authors noted that the small sample size was a limitation that may lower accuracy.

Reading the label with the study, this specimen's time point is: newly diagnosed GD, antithyroid drugs for less than 3 months. For both TCR sequencing and RNA sequencing, RNA was extracted from PBMCs in TRIzol. Graves' disease was diagnosed according to American Thyroid Association guidelines. Patients for the study were recruited at an endocrinology department in Xi'an, China. From each patient, about 8.9 milliliters of peripheral blood was collected into an EDTA anticoagulant tube. Ficoll Paque Plus density gradient separation was used to isolate PBMCs, and no further T cell sorting was done. RNA quality was checked with an Agilent 2100 Bioanalyzer and agarose gel, and concentration with a NanoDrop 2000. These data were also filed under a second study, of T cells in Graves' hyperthyroidism and ophthalmopathy. In that second paper, the authors write: Stable Graves' hyperthyroidism was defined as no progression to ophthalmopathy during 18 months of follow-up. Hyperthyroidism patients were aged 18 to 65 years and newly diagnosed, with disease duration of less than 2 months. Exclusion was applied to patients with uncontrolled infections, other autoimmune diseases, pregnancy or lactation. Clinical symptoms, serum thyroxine and TRAb, thyroid ultrasound, and orbital computed tomography formed the basis for the diagnoses. The TCR CDR3 was subjected to a first round of RT-PCR using the HTBI primer set and the Qiagen OneStep RT-PCR kit. Most expanded thyroid clonotypes (frequency above 0.001) were also detected in blood, suggesting blood repertoires may reflect thyroid immune responses. Ophthalmopathy was separated from stable hyperthyroidism by a 13 V-J signature model, with around 90% sensitivity and roughly 81% specificity obtained in cross-validation and 80%/75% obtained in testing. In validation, the model predicted progression to ophthalmopathy a median of about 6.8 months before onset, with over 60% sensitivity and roughly 73% specificity. To identify TCR V-J signatures that set the groups apart, the researchers used a discovery cohort of 90 to 100 patients, made up of around 42 with Graves' ophthalmopathy and some 55 with stable Graves' hyperthyroidism. Whether ophthalmopathy could be predicted prospectively was tested in an independent validation cohort made up of roughly 19 hyperthyroidism patients plus 17 patients who later progressed to ophthalmopathy. The 95 to 100 discovery patients were randomly split 7:3 into training and test sets. In more than five Graves' hyperthyroidism patients, the study also compared T-cell repertoires from thyroid tissue with T-cell repertoires from blood. Following sampling, methimazole starting at 30 mg daily was given to hyperthyroidism patients, and high-dose intravenous methylprednisolone was given to ophthalmopathy patients. The libraries were constructed in a second round of multiplex PCR and then size-selected and purified. The libraries were sequenced on an Illumina HiSeq2000 using paired-end 100 bp reads. SOAPnuke was used to process the raw data, removing reads that contained adapters or uncalled bases, had a mean Phred below 15, or lacked an exact match to the constant primer or identifier. COPE v1.2.5 was used to merge high-quality paired reads, and clonotypes were defined as unique nucleotide sequences. Clonotypes were aligned to IMGT TRBV, TRBD and TRBJ reference segments using MiTCR v1.1. The analysis included only V-J combinations with a frequency above 0.0001, which together covered more than 98% of the repertoires. A TCS score was defined as the ratio of F50 (clonal expansion) to E x V (chaos), with BLOSUM62-based TCRdist applied between CDR3 peptides within each V-J. Welch's t-statistics and random forest reduced roughly 530 V-J features to some 14, which were used in a naive Bayes classifier (R e1071). No statistical method was used to fix the sample size in advance, and group allocation was not hidden from the investigators. The paper describes TCR Vbeta CDR3 sequencing of 135 peripheral blood samples, made up of under 50 ophthalmopathy patients, around 73 hyperthyroidism patients and about 17 progressor patients.

The chain uses TRBV27 and TRBJ2-2; 8 junctional bases match TRBD1. The material sequenced was peripheral blood mononuclear cells (PBMCs), taken at new diagnosis, from a patient treated with antithyroid drugs. The TCR comes from a woman between 18 and 30 years old with Graves disease. Donor details come from another sample of the same person, matched by shared clones. The CDR3 corresponds to CASRLTGGGGELFF. The DNA sequence is as follows: TGTGCCAGCAGACTAACAGGGGGTGGCGGGGAGCTGTTTTTT.